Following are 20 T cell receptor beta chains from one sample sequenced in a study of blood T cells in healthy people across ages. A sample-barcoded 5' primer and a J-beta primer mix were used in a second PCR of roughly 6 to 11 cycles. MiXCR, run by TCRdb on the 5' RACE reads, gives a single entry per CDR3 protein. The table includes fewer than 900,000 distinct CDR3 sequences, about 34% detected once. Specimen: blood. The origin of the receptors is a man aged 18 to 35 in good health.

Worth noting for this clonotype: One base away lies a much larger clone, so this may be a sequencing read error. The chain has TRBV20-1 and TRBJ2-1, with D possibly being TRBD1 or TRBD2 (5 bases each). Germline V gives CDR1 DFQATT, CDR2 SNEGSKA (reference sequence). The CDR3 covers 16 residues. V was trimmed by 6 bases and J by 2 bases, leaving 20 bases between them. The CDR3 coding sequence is TGCAGTGCCCCCGAGGGGTCCGCGACCCCCTACAATGAGCAGTTCTTC. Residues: CSAPEGSATPYNEQFF.

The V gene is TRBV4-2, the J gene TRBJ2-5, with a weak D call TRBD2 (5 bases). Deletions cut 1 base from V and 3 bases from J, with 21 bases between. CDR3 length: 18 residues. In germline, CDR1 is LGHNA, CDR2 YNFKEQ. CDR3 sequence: CASSQGPSPKRLKETQYF. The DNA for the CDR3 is TGTGCCAGCAGCCAAGGGCCTAGCCCTAAGAGGTTAAAAGAGACCCAGTACTTC.

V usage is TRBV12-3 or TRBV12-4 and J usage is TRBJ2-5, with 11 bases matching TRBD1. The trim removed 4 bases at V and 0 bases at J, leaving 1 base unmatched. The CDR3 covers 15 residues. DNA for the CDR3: TGTGCCAGCAGTTGGACAGGGGGCTACCAAGAGACCCAGTACTTC. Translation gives CASSWTGGYQETQYF.

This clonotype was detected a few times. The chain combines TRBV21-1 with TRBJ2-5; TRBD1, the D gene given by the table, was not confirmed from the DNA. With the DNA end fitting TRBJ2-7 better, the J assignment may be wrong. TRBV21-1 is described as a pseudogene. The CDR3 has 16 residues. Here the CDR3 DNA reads TGTGCCAGCAGCAAAGTCGGGGCAGGGGTCCCTCACGAGCAGTACTTC. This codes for CASSKVGAGVPHEQYF.

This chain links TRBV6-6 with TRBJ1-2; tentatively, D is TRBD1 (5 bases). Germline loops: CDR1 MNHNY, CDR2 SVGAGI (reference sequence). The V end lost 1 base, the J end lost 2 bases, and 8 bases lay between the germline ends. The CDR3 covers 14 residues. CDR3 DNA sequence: TGTGCCAGCAGTTACTTCGACAGAAACTATGGCTACACCTTC. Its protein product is CASSYFDRNYGYTF.

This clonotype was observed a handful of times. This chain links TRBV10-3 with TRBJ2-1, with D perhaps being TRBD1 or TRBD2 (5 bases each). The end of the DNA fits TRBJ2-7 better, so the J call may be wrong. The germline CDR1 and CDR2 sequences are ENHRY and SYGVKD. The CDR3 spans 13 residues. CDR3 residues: CAISGTSYNEQYF. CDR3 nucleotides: TGTGCCATCAGCGGGACCTCCTACAATGAGCAGTACTTC.

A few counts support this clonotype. This chain's CDR3 is CSVARSTVNTEAFF. The CDR3 nucleotides read TGCAGCGTTGCCCGTAGTACAGTGAACACTGAAGCTTTCTTT. The chain employs TRBV29-1 and TRBJ1-1; D is unclear. Germline-derived CDR1 and CDR2 are SQVTM and ANQGSEA. This CDR3 has 14 residues. Trimming stripped 4 bases from V and 0 bases from J, with 12 bases between.

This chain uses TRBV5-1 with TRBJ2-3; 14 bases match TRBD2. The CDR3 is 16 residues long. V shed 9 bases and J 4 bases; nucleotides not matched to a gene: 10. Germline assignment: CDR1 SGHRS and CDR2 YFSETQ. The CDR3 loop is CATSGTSGGSADTQYF. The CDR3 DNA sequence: TGCGCCACCTCAGGGACTAGCGGGGGTTCAGCAGATACGCAGTATTTT.

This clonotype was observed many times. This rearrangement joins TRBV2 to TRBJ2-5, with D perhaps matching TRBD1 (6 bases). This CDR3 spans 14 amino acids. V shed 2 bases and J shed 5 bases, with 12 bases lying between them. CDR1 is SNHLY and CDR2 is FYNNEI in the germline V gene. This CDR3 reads CASSEHRDGETQYF. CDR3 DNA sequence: TGTGCCAGCAGTGAACACAGGGATGGGGAGACCCAGTACTTC. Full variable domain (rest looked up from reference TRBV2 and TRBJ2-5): EPEVTQTPSHQVTQMGQEVILRCVPISNHLYFYWYRQILGQKVEFLVSFYNNEISEKSEIFDDQFSVERPDGSNFTLKIRSTKLEDSAMYFCASSEHRDGETQYFGPGTRLLVL.

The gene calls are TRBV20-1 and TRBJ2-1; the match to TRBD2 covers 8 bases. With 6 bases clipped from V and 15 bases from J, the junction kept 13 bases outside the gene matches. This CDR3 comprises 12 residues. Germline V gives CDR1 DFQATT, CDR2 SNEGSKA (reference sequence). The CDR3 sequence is CSANGLAYRPFF. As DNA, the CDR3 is TGCAGTGCCAACGGACTAGCATATCGTCCGTTCTTC.

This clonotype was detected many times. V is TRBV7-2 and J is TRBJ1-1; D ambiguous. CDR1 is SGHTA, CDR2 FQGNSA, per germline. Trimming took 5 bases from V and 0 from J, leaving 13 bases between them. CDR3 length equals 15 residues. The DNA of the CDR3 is TGTGCCAGCAGCCCCCTCGGGAGCATGAACACTGAAGCTTTCTTT. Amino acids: CASSPLGSMNTEAFF.

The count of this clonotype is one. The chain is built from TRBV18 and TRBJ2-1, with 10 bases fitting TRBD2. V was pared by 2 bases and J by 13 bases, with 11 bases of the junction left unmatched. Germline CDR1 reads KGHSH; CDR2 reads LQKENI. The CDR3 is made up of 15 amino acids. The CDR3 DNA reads TGTGCCAGCTCACCAACGAGCGGGGGGGCAAAGACCCAGTTCTTC. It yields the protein CASSPTSGGAKTQFF.

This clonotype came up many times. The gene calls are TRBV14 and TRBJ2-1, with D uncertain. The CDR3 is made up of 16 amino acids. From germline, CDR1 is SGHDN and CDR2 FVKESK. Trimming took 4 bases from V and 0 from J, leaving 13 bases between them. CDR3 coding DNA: TGTGCCAGCAGCCCCAAAGACTGGGTCTCCTACAATGAGCAGTTCTTC. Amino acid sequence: CASSPKDWVSYNEQFF. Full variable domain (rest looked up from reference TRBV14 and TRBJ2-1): EAGVTQFPSHSVIEKGQTVTLRCDPISGHDNLYWYRRVMGKEIKFLLHFVKESKQDESGMPNNRFLAERTGGTYSTLKVQPAELEDSGVYFCASSPKDWVSYNEQFFGPGTRLTVL.

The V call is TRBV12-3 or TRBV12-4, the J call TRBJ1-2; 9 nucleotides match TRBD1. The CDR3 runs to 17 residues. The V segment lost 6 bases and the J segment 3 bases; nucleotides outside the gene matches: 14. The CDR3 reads CASSSGTGLILDYGYTF. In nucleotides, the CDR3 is TGTGCCAGCAGCTCCGGGACAGGGTTAATTTTGGACTATGGCTACACCTTC.

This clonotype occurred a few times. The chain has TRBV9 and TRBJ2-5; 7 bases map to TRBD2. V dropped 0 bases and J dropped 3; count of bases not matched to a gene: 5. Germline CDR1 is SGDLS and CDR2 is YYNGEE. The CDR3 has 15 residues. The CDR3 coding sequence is TGTGCCAGCAGCGTAGGTGGTGGGACTAAAGAGACCCAGTACTTC. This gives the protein CASSVGGGTKETQYF. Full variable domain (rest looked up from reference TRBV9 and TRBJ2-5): DSGVTQTPKHLITATGQRVTLRCSPRSGDLSVYWYQQSLDQGLQFLIQYYNGEERAKGNILERFSAQQFPDLHSELNLSSLELGDSALYFCASSVGGGTKETQYFGPGTRLLVL.

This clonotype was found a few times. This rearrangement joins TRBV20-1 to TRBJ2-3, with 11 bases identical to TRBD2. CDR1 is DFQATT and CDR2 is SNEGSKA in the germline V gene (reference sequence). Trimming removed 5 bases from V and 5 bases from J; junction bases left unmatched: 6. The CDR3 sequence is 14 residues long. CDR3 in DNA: TGCAGTGCTGATAGCGGGGGGGCCAGAGATACGCAGTATTTT. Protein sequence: CSADSGGARDTQYF.

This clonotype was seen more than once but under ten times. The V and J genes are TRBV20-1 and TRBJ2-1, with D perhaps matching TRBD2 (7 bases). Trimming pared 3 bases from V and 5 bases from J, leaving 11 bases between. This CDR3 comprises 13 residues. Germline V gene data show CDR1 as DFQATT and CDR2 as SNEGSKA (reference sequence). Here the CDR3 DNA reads TGCAGTGCTAGGAGGGGGGGAGACAATGAGCAGTTCTTC. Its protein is CSARRGGDNEQFF.

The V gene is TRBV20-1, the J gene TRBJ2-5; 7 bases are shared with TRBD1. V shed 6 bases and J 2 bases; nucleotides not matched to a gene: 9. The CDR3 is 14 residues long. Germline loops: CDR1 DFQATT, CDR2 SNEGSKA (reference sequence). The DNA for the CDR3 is TGCAGTGCCCAAGACAGGGAAGAACAAGAGACCCAGTACTTC. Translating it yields CSAQDREEQETQYF.

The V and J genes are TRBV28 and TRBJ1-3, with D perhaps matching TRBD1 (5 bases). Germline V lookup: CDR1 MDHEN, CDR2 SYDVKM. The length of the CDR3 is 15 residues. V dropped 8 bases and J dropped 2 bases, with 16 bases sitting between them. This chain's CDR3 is CASAPTGTAGNTIYF. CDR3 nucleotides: TGTGCCAGCGCCCCGACGGGGACGGCTGGAAACACCATATATTTT.

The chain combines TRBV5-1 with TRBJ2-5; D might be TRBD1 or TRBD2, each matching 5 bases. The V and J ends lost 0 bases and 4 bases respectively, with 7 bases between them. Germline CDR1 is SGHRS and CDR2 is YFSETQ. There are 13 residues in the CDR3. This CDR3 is CASSLGGIETQYF. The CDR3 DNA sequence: TGCGCCAGCAGCTTGGGGGGGATAGAGACCCAGTACTTC.